Following are 17 T cell receptor beta chains from one sample sequenced in a study of identical twins. TCRdb fed the 5' RACE reads into MiXCR, producing one record per CDR3 protein. There are about 530,000 distinct CDR3 sequences in the sample; 20% to 25% occur only once, and 0.48% lies in the top ten. The same specimen was also included in a second study, on yellow fever vaccine responses in identical twins.

The sample was CD4+ T cells sorted from blood. These receptors all come from a woman aged 18-30 years in good health.

The chain links TRBV7-9 to TRBJ2-1; TRBD2 matches at 8 bases. Germline V gene sequence: CDR1 SEHNR, CDR2 FQNEAQ (reference sequence). The CDR3 is made up of 17 amino acids. The trim removed 2 bases at V and 3 bases at J, leaving 9 bases unmatched. In DNA form, the CDR3 reads TGTGCCAGCAGCTTACCTAGCGGGCGGCCCGGCTACAATGAGCAGTTCTTC. Encoded protein: CASSLPSGRPGYNEQFF.

This clonotype was counted only a few times. The rearrangement uses TRBV6-1 and TRBJ2-1; TRBD2 matches 11 bases. V shed 6 bases, J shed 3 bases, and the junction held 7 bases outside the gene matches. Germline CDR1 and CDR2: MNHNS and SASEGT. CDR3 size: 16 residues. The CDR3 coding sequence is TGTGCCAGCAGAAATGCCGGGACTAGCGGCTACAATGAGCAGTTCTTC. Protein sequence: CASRNAGTSGYNEQFF.

This clonotype was detected once. The genes are TRBV12-3 or TRBV12-4 and TRBJ2-4; D is perhaps TRBD2 (5 bases). Trimming removed 2 bases from V and 1 base from J, with 24 bases in between. CDR3 size: 20 residues. The chain's CDR3 is CASSLSPSLSTVEAKNIQYF. As DNA, the CDR3 is TGTGCCAGCAGTTTATCCCCTAGCCTCTCCACTGTTGAGGCCAAAAACATTCAGTACTTC.

The V gene is TRBV20-1, the J gene TRBJ2-1; 15 positions match TRBD2. CDR1 and CDR2 (germline): DFQATT, SNEGSKA (reference sequence). V lost 5 bases to trimming and J lost 0 bases; unmatched junction nucleotides: 2. The CDR3 sequence is 16 residues long. Here the CDR3 reads CSAGLAGGPSYNEQFF. The CDR3 DNA reads TGCAGTGCTGGACTAGCGGGAGGGCCCTCCTACAATGAGCAGTTCTTC.

The CDR3 loop reads CASSTGIWQFF. The CDR3 region has the DNA TGTGCCAGCAGCACAGGGATTTGGCAGTTCTTC. This rearrangement joins TRBV12-3 or TRBV12-4 to TRBJ2-1; weak D call: TRBD1 (6 bases). The CDR3 has 11 residues. Trimming shortened V by 6 bases and J by 12 bases, and 12 bases separated the two germline ends.

The chain joins TRBV20-1 to TRBJ2-5, with TRBD2 matching over 9 bases. Per the germline V gene, CDR1 is DFQATT and CDR2 is SNEGSKA (reference sequence). With V trimmed by 3 bases and J by 4 bases, 6 bases remained unmatched. The CDR3 has 14 residues. The CDR3 region has the DNA TGCAGTGCTAGTCCTAGCGGGGTGACAGAGACCCAGTACTTC. Its protein is CSASPSGVTETQYF.

This clonotype was seen more than once but under ten times. The V gene is TRBV18, the J gene TRBJ2-5; TRBD2 might be the D (6 bases). This CDR3 is built from 15 residues. Germline assignment: CDR1 KGHSH and CDR2 LQKENI. The V end was cut by 3 bases, the J end by 5 bases, with 16 bases between. As DNA, the CDR3 is TGTGCCAGCTCACCTGGACCCCCGGAGGGGGAGACCCAGTACTTC. Residues: CASSPGPPEGETQYF.

The V and J genes are TRBV15 and TRBJ2-7; 7 bases align to TRBD1. Germline trimming cut 6 bases from V and 7 bases from J; bases unmatched to any gene: 9. Germline values: CDR1 LNHNV, CDR2 YYDKDF (reference sequence). The CDR3 is made up of 13 amino acids. Here the CDR3 DNA reads TGTGCCACCAGAGCGACAGGGTCGGGAGAGCAGTACGTC. Protein: CATRATGSGEQYV.

This clonotype was detected a few times. This chain connects TRBV20-1 to TRBJ2-3; weak D call: TRBD2 (5 bases). Trimming cost V 0 bases and J 5 bases, with 15 bases left between them. CDR1 DFQATT and CDR2 SNEGSKA come from the germline V gene (reference sequence). The length of the CDR3 is 15 residues. CDR3: CSARELVLAGDTQYF. The CDR3 region has the DNA TGCAGTGCTAGAGAGTTGGTTCTAGCAGGAGATACGCAGTATTTT.

This clonotype was counted only a few times. The V call is TRBV12-3 or TRBV12-4, the J call TRBJ1-4; tentative D call: TRBD1 (5 bases). V was cut by 4 bases and J by 7 bases, with 13 bases left in between. The CDR3 has 14 residues. The chain's CDR3 is CASSSREQAEKLFF. The CDR3 DNA is TGTGCCAGCAGTTCCAGAGAACAGGCTGAAAAACTGTTTTTT.

This chain connects TRBV5-6 to TRBJ2-5; the D gene could be TRBD1 or TRBD2 (6 bases each). Trimming stripped 4 bases from V and 7 bases from J, with 23 bases between. Germline lookup yields CDR1 SGHDT and CDR2 YYEEEE. CDR3 length: 16 residues. CDR3 in amino acids: CASSLRMTREGGTQYF. The CDR3 bases are TGTGCCAGCAGCCTACGGATGACTAGGGAAGGGGGGACCCAGTACTTC. Supplemented by reference TRBV5-6 and TRBJ2-5, the full variable domain reads DAGVTQSPTHLIKTRGQQVTLRCSPKSGHDTVSWYQQALGQGPQFIFQYYEEEERQRGNFPDRFSGHQFPNYSSELNVNALLLGDSALYLCASSLRMTREGGTQYFGPGTRLLVL.

This clonotype was counted between two and nine times. The genes are TRBV25-1 and TRBJ2-1; D possibly corresponds to TRBD2 (7 bases). From germline, CDR1 is MGHDK and CDR2 SYGVNS. The ends were cut back, 5 bases at V and 2 bases at J, with 13 bases in the middle. The CDR3 covers 15 residues. The CDR3 region is CASSSAGAPYNEQFF. Here the CDR3 DNA reads TGTGCCAGCAGTTCGGCGGGGGCTCCCTACAATGAGCAGTTCTTC.

The sample holds a few counts of this clonotype. The chain joins TRBV7-2 to TRBJ2-7; D remains unclear. The V end lost 2 bases, the J end lost 3 bases, and 11 bases lay between the germline ends. Germline CDR1 and CDR2: SGHTA and FQGNSA. The CDR3 consists of 14 residues. This CDR3 reads CASSLISLDYEQYF. The DNA for the CDR3 is TGTGCCAGCAGCTTAATATCGTTGGACTACGAGCAGTACTTC. The full variable domain, its missing parts supplied by reference TRBV7-2 and TRBJ2-7, is GAGVSQSPSNKVTEKGKDVELRCDPISGHTALYWYRQSLGQGLEFLIYFQGNSAPDKSGLPSDRFSAERTGGSVSTLTIQRTQQEDSAVYLCASSLISLDYEQYFGPGTRLTVT.

This rearrangement joins TRBV6-2 or TRBV6-3 to TRBJ2-1, with 9 bases matching TRBD1. This CDR3 is 15 amino acids long. The J segment lost 0 bases and the V segment lost 5 bases, leaving 2 bases of the junction unmatched. The germline gives CDR1 MNHEY, CDR2 SVGEGT. CDR3 bases: TGTGCCAGCAGTGGGGACAGGGTCTCCTACAATGAGCAGTTCTTC. Translating it yields CASSGDRVSYNEQFF.

This clonotype was counted only a few times. J is TRBJ2-1 and V is TRBV3-1; D gene unclear. Germline CDR1 LGHDT, CDR2 YNNKEL (reference sequence). Trimming took off 6 bases at V and 5 bases at J, with 8 bases between the two ends. The CDR3 consists of 12 residues. The CDR3 region is CASSPPNNEQFF. The CDR3 DNA reads TGTGCCAGCAGTCCGCCCAACAATGAGCAGTTCTTC.

The rearrangement links TRBV20-1 to TRBJ2-5; 12 bases are a match to TRBD2. The CDR3 sequence is 14 residues long. Germline values: CDR1 DFQATT, CDR2 SNEGSKA (reference sequence). Germline trimming cut 7 bases from V and 9 bases from J; bases unmatched to any gene: 12. The CDR3 region has the DNA TGCAGTGTCCCCGGACTAGCGGGATCTGGGGCCCAGTACTTC. Translated, it gives CSVPGLAGSGAQYF.

This clonotype was recorded a few times. The rearrangement links TRBV9 to TRBJ2-7; 7 bases fit TRBD2. The CDR3 covers 18 residues. V gave up 0 bases and J gave up 0 bases; unmatched junction bases: 12. Germline values: CDR1 SGDLS, CDR2 YYNGEE. CDR3 bases: TGTGCCAGCAGCGTAGAGGATCTTAGCGGGTCGAGCTCCTACGAGCAGTACTTC. Amino acids: CASSVEDLSGSSSYEQYF.